A selection of T cell receptor beta chains follows, all from one sample in a study of blood T cell repertoires in COVID-19. Assay used: immunoSEQ multiplex PCR; TCRdb lists only in-frame clones, some missing. The repertoire includes approximately 240,000 clones, around 80% of them detected once, and more than 5% sits in the top ten. The sequenced material came from peripheral blood. The receptors derive from a human donor in a cohort sampled during active COVID-19. The CDR3 runs from the conserved cysteine through the conserved F or W. Fields, in order: J gene, clone size, V gene, D gene, CDR3 protein, CDR3 DNA. A D gene is named only where the DNA matches it firmly. Part of the rows lack a size; the others show once, few, many or a class for expanded clones.

TRBJ1-3 - TRBV7-8 - CASSLTGLGNTIYF TGTGCCAGCAGCCTAACAGGGCTTGGAAACACCATATATTTT
TRBJ1-2 - TRBV28 TRBD1 CASNSQRGQSYGYTF TGTGCCAGCAATTCCCAGAGGGGACAGTCCTATGGCTACACCTTC
TRBJ1-1 - TRBV28 - CASSLIPDMNTEAFF TGTGCCAGCAGTTTAATCCCAGACATGAACACTGAAGCTTTCTTT
TRBJ2-3 once TRBV7-3 TRBD2 CASSLIAGVTDTQYF TGTGCCAGCAGCTTAATAGCGGGGGTCACAGATACGCAGTATTTT
TRBJ2-7 - TRBV28 TRBD2 CASSRTSGTRSYEQYF TGTGCCAGCAGTCGGACTAGCGGGACCCGCTCCTACGAGCAGTACTTC
TRBJ1-2 - TRBV23-1 - CASSQLRRVGYGYTF TGCGCCAGCAGTCAATTGAGGCGGGTTGGCTATGGCTACACCTTC
TRBJ1-2 - TRBV14 - CASSQDWGRSYGYTF TGTGCCAGCAGCCAAGATTGGGGCAGGAGCTATGGCTACACCTTC
TRBJ2-7 - TRBV18 TRBD2 CASSPPSGRESYEQYF TGTGCCAGCTCACCCCCTAGCGGGAGGGAATCCTACGAGCAGTACTTC
TRBJ1-3 few TRBV19 TRBD1 CASSARGNTIYF TGTGCCAGTAGTGCCAGGGGGAACACCATATATTTT
TRBJ1-3 few TRBV5-4 TRBD1 CASSSTGGGNTIYF TGTGCCAGCAGCTCCACAGGGGGCGGAAACACCATATATTTT
TRBJ2-3 few TRBV5-1 TRBD2 CASRTSGETTDTQYF TGCGCCAGCAGGACTAGCGGGGAGACCACAGATACGCAGTATTTT
TRBJ2-5 - TRBV7-9 TRBD1 CASTRTGRSEETQYF TGTGCCAGCACCCGGACAGGGAGATCGGAAGAGACCCAGTACTTC
TRBJ2-2 - TRBV27 TRBD2 CASSLRLAGSNTGELFF TGTGCCAGCAGTTTAAGACTAGCGGGATCTAACACCGGGGAGCTGTTTTTT
TRBJ1-5 - TRBV5-1 - CASSSGEIDQPQHF TGCGCCAGCAGCTCAGGGGAAATAGATCAGCCCCAGCATTTT
TRBJ1-5 - TRBV28 TRBD1 CASRTTGGLGQPQHF TGTGCCAGCAGGACGACAGGGGGCTTGGGTCAGCCCCAGCATTTT
TRBJ2-1 - TRBV6-5 TRBD2 CASGRAGSYNEQFF TGTGCCAGCGGGAGGGCGGGCTCCTACAATGAGCAGTTCTTC
TRBJ2-1 - TRBV27 TRBD1 CASSYPPSGGLYNEQFF TGTGCCAGCAGTTACCCCCCCTCAGGGGGCCTCTACAATGAGCAGTTCTTC
TRBJ2-7 - TRBV12-3/TRBV12-4 TRBD1 CASSTQGPYEQYF TGTGCCAGCAGTACACAGGGGCCCTACGAGCAGTACTTC
TRBJ1-2 - TRBV10-3 - CAIRPDSNYGYTF TGTGCCATCAGACCCGACAGTAACTATGGCTACACCTTC
TRBJ1-6 - TRBV30 - CAWTGTGGSPLHF TGTGCCTGGACGGGTACAGGTGGTTCACCCCTCCACTTT
TRBJ2-4 - TRBV6-2/TRBV6-3 - CASSYSIAPGSSNIQYF TGTGCCAGCAGTTACTCAATTGCGCCAGGGTCCTCGAACATTCAGTACTTC
TRBJ1-1 - TRBV6-5 TRBD1 CASRRTGANTEAFF TGTGCCAGCAGAAGGACAGGTGCCAACACTGAAGCTTTCTTT
TRBJ2-3 - TRBV10-3 TRBD2 CAISDGTSGSLTDTQYF TGTGCCATCAGTGACGGGACTAGCGGAAGCCTCACAGATACGCAGTATTTT
TRBJ2-7 - TRBV5-4 TRBD2 CASSLLTSGGRRPYEQYF TGTGCCAGCAGCTTACTTACTAGCGGGGGTCGCAGACCCTACGAGCAGTACTTC
TRBJ1-3 - TRBV29-1 - CSVAGSVQGGNTIYF TGCAGCGTTGCGGGGAGCGTACAAGGTGGAAACACCATATATTTT
TRBJ2-5 - TRBV21-1 - CASPKETQYF TGTGCCAGCCCTAAAGAGACCCAGTACTTC
TRBJ2-3 - TRBV3-1/TRBV3-2 TRBD2 CASSRPGAGGRSGTQYF TGTGCCAGCAGCCGCCCGGGGGCGGGGGGTCGTTCCGGTACGCAGTATTTT
TRBJ2-5 - TRBV6-1 TRBD1 CASSDRTGGTETQYF TGTGCCAGCAGTGATAGGACAGGGGGCACGGAGACCCAGTACTTC
TRBJ2-5 - TRBV7-6 TRBD1 CASSSGQVEGEGTQYF TGTGCCAGCAGCTCAGGACAGGTGGAAGGAGAAGGGACCCAGTACTTC
TRBJ1-1 - TRBV28 TRBD1 CASRAPRGVGQENTEAFF TGTGCCAGCAGGGCCCCTCGAGGTGTCGGACAGGAAAACACTGAAGCTTTCTTT
TRBJ2-3 once TRBV10-1 TRBD2 CASSESPSGRGDTQYF TGCGCCAGCAGTGAGTCTCCTAGCGGGAGAGGGGATACGCAGTATTTT
TRBJ1-6 - TRBV4-1 TRBD1 CASSHETGDRSPLHF TGCGCCAGCAGCCACGAGACAGGGGACCGTTCACCCCTCCACTTT
TRBJ1-2 - TRBV10-3 TRBD1 CAISGTGDYGYTF TGTGCCATCAGTGGGACAGGTGACTATGGCTACACCTTC
TRBJ2-5 - TRBV9 TRBD2 CASSPHGRGGQETQYF TGTGCCAGCAGCCCCCACGGGAGGGGGGGGCAAGAGACCCAGTACTTC
TRBJ2-2 - TRBV4-2 TRBD2 CASSLGLAVNTGELFF TGTGCCAGCAGCCTGGGGCTAGCGGTAAACACCGGGGAGCTGTTTTTT
TRBJ2-1 - TRBV11-2 TRBD2 CASSSHSGSGNEQFF TGTGCCAGCAGCTCACATAGCGGGAGCGGGAATGAGCAGTTCTTC
TRBJ1-3 - TRBV3-1/TRBV3-2 - CASSQGRQNTIYF TGTGCCAGCAGCCAAGGCAGGCAGAACACCATATATTTT
TRBJ2-1 - TRBV19 TRBD2 CASIRRAGEPMDEQFF TGTGCCAGTATCCGACGAGCGGGAGAACCTATGGATGAGCAGTTCTTC
TRBJ2-7 few TRBV20-1 TRBD1 CSAKGAGEQYF TGCAGTGCCAAGGGGGCAGGCGAGCAGTACTTC
TRBJ2-2 - TRBV6-5 TRBD1 CASSYFGAGGLGELFF TGTGCCAGCAGTTATTTCGGGGCAGGGGGTCTCGGGGAGCTGTTTTTT
TRBJ2-7 once TRBV19 TRBD2 CASSMRREGRYEQYF TGTGCCAGTAGTATGAGGCGGGAGGGCCGCTACGAGCAGTACTTC